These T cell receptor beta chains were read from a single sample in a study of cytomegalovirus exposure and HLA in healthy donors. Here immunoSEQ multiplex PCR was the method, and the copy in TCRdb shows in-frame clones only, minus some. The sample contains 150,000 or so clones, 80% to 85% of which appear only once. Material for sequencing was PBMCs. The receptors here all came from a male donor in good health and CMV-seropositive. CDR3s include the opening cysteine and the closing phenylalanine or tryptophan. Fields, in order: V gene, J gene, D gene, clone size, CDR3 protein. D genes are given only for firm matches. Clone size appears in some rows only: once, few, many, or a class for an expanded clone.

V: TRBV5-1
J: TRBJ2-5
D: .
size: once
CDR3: CASSSPLAGETQYF

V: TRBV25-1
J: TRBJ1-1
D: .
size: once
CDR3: CASSEYGGGSTEAFF

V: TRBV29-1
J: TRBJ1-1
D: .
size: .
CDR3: CSVDPRGGPGAFF

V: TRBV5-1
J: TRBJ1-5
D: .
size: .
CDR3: CASSLEGSNQPQHF

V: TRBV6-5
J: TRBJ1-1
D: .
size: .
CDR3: CASSYSSAAATTEAFF

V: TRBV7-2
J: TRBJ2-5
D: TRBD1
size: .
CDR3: CASSLGTGKETQYF

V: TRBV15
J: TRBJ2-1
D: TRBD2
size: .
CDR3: CATSRDPQTSGAYNEQFF

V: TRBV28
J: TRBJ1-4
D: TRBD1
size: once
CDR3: CASITIGQGEKLFF

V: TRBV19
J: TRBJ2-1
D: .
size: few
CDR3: CASSTWAEDPTGNEQFF

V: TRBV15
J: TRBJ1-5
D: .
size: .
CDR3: CATSRVADNQPQHF

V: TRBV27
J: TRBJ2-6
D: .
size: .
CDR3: CASSFTLRTFRAGANVLTF

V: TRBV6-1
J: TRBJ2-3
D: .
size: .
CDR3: CALQRVTTDTQYF

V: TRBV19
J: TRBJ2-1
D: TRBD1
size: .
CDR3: CASSMTGWNEQFF

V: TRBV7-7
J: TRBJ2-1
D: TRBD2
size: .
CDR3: CASSRGLAGINEQFF

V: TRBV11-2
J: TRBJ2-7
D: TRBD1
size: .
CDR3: CASSLVSQGAYEQYF

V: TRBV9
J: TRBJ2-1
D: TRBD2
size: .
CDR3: CASSVSGTPKDEQFF

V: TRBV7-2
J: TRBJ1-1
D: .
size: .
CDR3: CASSRQVNTEAFF

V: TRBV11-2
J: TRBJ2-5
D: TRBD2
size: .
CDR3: CASSLGVAGGNQETQYF

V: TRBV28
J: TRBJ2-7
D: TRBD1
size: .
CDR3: CASSLDLGGLRSYEQYF

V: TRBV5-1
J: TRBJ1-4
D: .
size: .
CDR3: CASSFDAQDNEKLFF

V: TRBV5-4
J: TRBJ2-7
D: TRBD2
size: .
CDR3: CASSLGTSGAYEQYF

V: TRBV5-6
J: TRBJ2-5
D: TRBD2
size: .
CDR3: CASSPGTSLETQYF

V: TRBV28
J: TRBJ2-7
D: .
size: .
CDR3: CASSLFPPKSGAYEQYF

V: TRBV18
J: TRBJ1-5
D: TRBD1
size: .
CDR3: CASSSGGEVHQPQHF

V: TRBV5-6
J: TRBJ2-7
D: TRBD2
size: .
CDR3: CASSSEGSLAGSTYEQYF

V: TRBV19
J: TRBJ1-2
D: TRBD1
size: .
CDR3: CASSHGQGAGYGYTF

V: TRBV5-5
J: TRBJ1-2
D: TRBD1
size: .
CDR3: CASSSGGGYTF

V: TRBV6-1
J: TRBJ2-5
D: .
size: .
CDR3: CASSGGRRQYF

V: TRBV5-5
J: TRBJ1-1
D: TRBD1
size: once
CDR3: CASSPFYRGRFGNTEAFF

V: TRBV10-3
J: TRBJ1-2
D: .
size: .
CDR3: CAISEEGQKNGYTF

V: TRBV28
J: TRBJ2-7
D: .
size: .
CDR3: CASSVDLSSYEQYF

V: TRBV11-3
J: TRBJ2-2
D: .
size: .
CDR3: CASSPQVLTGELFF

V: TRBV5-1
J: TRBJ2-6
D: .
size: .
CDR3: CASSLLGGSGANVPTF

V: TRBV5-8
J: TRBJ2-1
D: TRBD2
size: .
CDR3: CASSLVAGGSYNEQFF

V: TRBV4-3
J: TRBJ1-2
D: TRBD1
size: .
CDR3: CASSQWTGNYGYTF

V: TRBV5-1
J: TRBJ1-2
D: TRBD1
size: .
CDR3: CASSSTGLVYGYTF

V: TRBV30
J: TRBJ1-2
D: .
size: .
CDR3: CAWTVGGLGGYTF

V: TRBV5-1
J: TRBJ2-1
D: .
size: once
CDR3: CASNPAGFIYNEQFF

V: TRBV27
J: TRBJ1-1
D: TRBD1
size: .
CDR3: CASRVGGAYTEAFF

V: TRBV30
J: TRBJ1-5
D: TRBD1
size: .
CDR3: CAWSSGTGLANQPQHF

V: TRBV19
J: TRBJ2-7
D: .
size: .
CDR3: CASSPSSSSYEQYF

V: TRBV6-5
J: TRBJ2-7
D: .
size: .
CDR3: CASSEGAKDEQYF

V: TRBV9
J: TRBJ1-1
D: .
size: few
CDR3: CASSDKDSEEAFF

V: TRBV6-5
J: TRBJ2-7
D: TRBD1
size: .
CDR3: CASSYSQGVNYEQYF

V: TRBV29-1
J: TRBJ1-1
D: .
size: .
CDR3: CSVRTSNTEAFF

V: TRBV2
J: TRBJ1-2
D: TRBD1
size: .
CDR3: CASSRDGQGLEGYTF

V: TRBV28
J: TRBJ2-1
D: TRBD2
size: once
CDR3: CASSPSGGITYNEQFF

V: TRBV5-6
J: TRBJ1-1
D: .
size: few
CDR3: CASSFRVTEAFF

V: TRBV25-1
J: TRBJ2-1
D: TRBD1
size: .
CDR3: CASSDNRGLMREQFF

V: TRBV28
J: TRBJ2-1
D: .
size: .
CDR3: CASSSGTNSYNEQFF

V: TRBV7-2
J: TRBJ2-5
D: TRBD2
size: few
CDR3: CASSLEWRGGRETQYF

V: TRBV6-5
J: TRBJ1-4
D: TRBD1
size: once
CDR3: CASSYSGTGGSEKLFF

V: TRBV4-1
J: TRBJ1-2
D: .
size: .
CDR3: CASSQHPLMEGGYGYTF

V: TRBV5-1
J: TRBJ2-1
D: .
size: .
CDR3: CASSQRQVSSYNEQFF

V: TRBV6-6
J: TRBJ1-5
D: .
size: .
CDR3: CASSTHGSNNQPQHF

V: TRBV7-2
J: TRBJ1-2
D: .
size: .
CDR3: CASSPRQSYYGYTF

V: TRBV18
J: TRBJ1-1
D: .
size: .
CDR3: CASSPEDEAFF

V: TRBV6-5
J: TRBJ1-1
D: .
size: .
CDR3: CASTLTGRNTEAFF

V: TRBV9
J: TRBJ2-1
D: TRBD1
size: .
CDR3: CASSGGRGWGNEQFF

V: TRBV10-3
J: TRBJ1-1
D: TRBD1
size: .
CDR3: CASREQGPHTEAFF